This is a list of T cell receptor beta chains from one sample in a study of T-cell memory formation after mild COVID-19. TCRdb fed the 5' RACE reads into MiXCR, producing one record per CDR3 protein. The sample holds over 250,000 distinct CDR3 sequences, approximately 15% seen once. The sample consisted of PBMCs or a T cell subset sorted from them (not recorded which). The source is a man younger than 35 who had mild COVID-19 (a few samples of this study predate the infection). Cell type and time point are not known. Each CDR3 is given with its conserved first and last residue. Each record gives: V gene, D gene, clone size, J gene, CDR3 protein, CDR3 DNA. D genes are given only for firm matches. Clone size is given for some rows only: seen once, a few or many times, or a class if the clone is expanded.

v_gene: TRBV12-3/TRBV12-4
d_gene: .
abundance: few
j_gene: TRBJ2-5
CDR3aa: CASRSEGETQYF
CDR3nt: TGTGCCAGCAGATCCGAGGGTGAGACCCAGTACTTC

v_gene: TRBV20-1
d_gene: TRBD2
abundance: few
j_gene: TRBJ2-3
CDR3aa: CSASILALTDTQYF
CDR3nt: TGCAGTGCTAGTATACTAGCGTTGACAGATACGCAGTATTTT

v_gene: TRBV5-1
d_gene: TRBD1
abundance: .
j_gene: TRBJ2-7
CDR3aa: CASRLRDRSSYEQYF
CDR3nt: TGCGCCAGTCGGCTCCGGGACAGGAGCTCCTACGAGCAGTACTTC

v_gene: TRBV6-2/TRBV6-3
d_gene: TRBD2
abundance: few
j_gene: TRBJ2-2
CDR3aa: CASSWTLRLASGEPNTGELFF
CDR3nt: TGTGCCAGCAGTTGGACCCTTCGGTTAGCGAGCGGGGAGCCAAACACCGGGGAGCTGTTTTTT

v_gene: TRBV4-1
d_gene: .
abundance: .
j_gene: TRBJ1-6
CDR3aa: CASSPRETSYNSPLHF
CDR3nt: TGCGCCAGCAGCCCGCGGGAGACTTCCTATAATTCACCCCTCCACTTT

v_gene: TRBV28
d_gene: TRBD1
abundance: few
j_gene: TRBJ1-1
CDR3aa: CASKDRVPEAFF
CDR3nt: TGTGCCAGCAAGGACAGGGTCCCTGAAGCTTTCTTT

v_gene: TRBV24-1
d_gene: TRBD2
abundance: .
j_gene: TRBJ2-3
CDR3aa: CATSGLAGDTQYF
CDR3nt: TGTGCCACCAGCGGACTAGCGGGAGATACGCAGTATTTT

v_gene: TRBV6-1
d_gene: .
abundance: .
j_gene: TRBJ2-2
CDR3aa: CVCRGANTGELFF
CDR3nt: TGTGTCTGCCGGGGCGCGAACACCGGGGAGCTGTTTTTT

v_gene: TRBV5-5
d_gene: .
abundance: few
j_gene: TRBJ1-4
CDR3aa: CASSLSWGQGSEKLFF
CDR3nt: TGTGCCAGCAGCTTGTCGTGGGGGCAGGGTAGTGAAAAACTGTTTTTT

v_gene: TRBV7-6
d_gene: TRBD1
abundance: .
j_gene: TRBJ2-5
CDR3aa: CASSYIPDRGRETQYF
CDR3nt: TGTGCCAGCAGTTACATCCCAGACAGGGGGCGGGAGACCCAGTACTTC

v_gene: TRBV7-9
d_gene: TRBD1
abundance: few
j_gene: TRBJ2-1
CDR3aa: CASSPPQGISYNEQFF
CDR3nt: TGTGCCAGCAGCCCTCCACAGGGGATCTCCTACAATGAGCAGTTCTTC

v_gene: TRBV3-1
d_gene: .
abundance: few
j_gene: TRBJ1-4
CDR3aa: CASSLSGGPNEKLFF
CDR3nt: TGTGCCAGCAGCCTCTCCGGGGGACCTAATGAAAAACTGTTTTTT

v_gene: TRBV4-3
d_gene: .
abundance: .
j_gene: TRBJ2-1
CDR3aa: CASSQGPFTEQFF
CDR3nt: TGCGCCAGCAGCCAAGGGCCGTTCACGGAGCAGTTCTTC

v_gene: TRBV7-2
d_gene: .
abundance: many
j_gene: TRBJ2-5
CDR3aa: CASSLGHGQETQYF
CDR3nt: TGTGCCAGCAGCTTAGGGCACGGTCAAGAGACCCAGTACTTC

v_gene: TRBV5-1
d_gene: .
abundance: many
j_gene: TRBJ2-7
CDR3aa: CASSSQGGSYEQYF
CDR3nt: TGCGCCAGCAGCTCACAGGGGGGGTCCTACGAGCAGTACTTC

v_gene: TRBV7-3
d_gene: .
abundance: few
j_gene: TRBJ2-1
CDR3aa: CASSSVGGDNEQFF
CDR3nt: TGTGCCAGCAGCTCAGTGGGCGGAGACAATGAGCAGTTCTTC

v_gene: TRBV5-1
d_gene: TRBD2
abundance: few
j_gene: TRBJ2-7
CDR3aa: CASSLAGGFRTQQYF
CDR3nt: TGCGCCAGCAGCTTGGCGGGGGGGTTCCGTACGCAGCAGTACTTC

v_gene: TRBV18
d_gene: .
abundance: .
j_gene: TRBJ1-3
CDR3aa: CASSPQELPTSGNTIYF
CDR3nt: TGTGCCAGCTCACCTCAAGAATTGCCCACCTCTGGAAACACCATATATTTT

v_gene: TRBV20-1
d_gene: TRBD2
abundance: few
j_gene: TRBJ2-3
CDR3aa: CSATPSGGAADTQYF
CDR3nt: TGCAGTGCTACGCCTAGCGGGGGGGCCGCAGATACGCAGTATTTT

v_gene: TRBV27
d_gene: .
abundance: many
j_gene: TRBJ1-1
CDR3aa: CASQTGWNTEAFF
CDR3nt: TGTGCCAGCCAGACAGGATGGAACACTGAAGCTTTCTTT

v_gene: TRBV3-1
d_gene: TRBD1
abundance: few
j_gene: TRBJ2-7
CDR3aa: CASSQSGTANEQYF
CDR3nt: TGTGCCAGCAGCCAATCCGGGACAGCAAACGAGCAGTACTTC

v_gene: TRBV5-1
d_gene: .
abundance: few
j_gene: TRBJ2-3
CDR3aa: CASRLPSSDTQYF
CDR3nt: TGCGCCAGCAGACTCCCCTCTTCAGATACGCAGTATTTT

v_gene: TRBV4-1
d_gene: .
abundance: .
j_gene: TRBJ2-3
CDR3aa: CASTPGGAATDTQYF
CDR3nt: TGCGCCAGCACCCCCGGCGGGGCCGCCACAGATACGCAGTATTTT

v_gene: TRBV6-5
d_gene: .
abundance: few
j_gene: TRBJ2-3
CDR3aa: CAAGGASTDTQYF
CDR3nt: TGTGCTGCTGGGGGAGCGAGCACAGATACGCAGTATTTT

v_gene: TRBV2
d_gene: .
abundance: many
j_gene: TRBJ2-3
CDR3aa: CASQDPDPNTQYF
CDR3nt: TGTGCCAGCCAGGACCCCGATCCCAATACGCAGTATTTT

v_gene: TRBV2
d_gene: .
abundance: few
j_gene: TRBJ2-2
CDR3aa: CASRSLGGLNTGELFF
CDR3nt: TGTGCCAGCAGGTCCCTGGGGGGACTGAACACCGGGGAGCTGTTTTTT

v_gene: TRBV28
d_gene: .
abundance: .
j_gene: TRBJ2-1
CDR3aa: CASGRGPSNEQFF
CDR3nt: TGTGCCAGCGGCCGGGGGCCCAGCAATGAGCAGTTCTTC

v_gene: TRBV7-2
d_gene: .
abundance: few
j_gene: TRBJ1-1
CDR3aa: CASSLFGDNTEAFF
CDR3nt: TGTGCCAGCAGCTTATTTGGGGACAACACTGAAGCTTTCTTT

v_gene: TRBV4-1
d_gene: .
abundance: .
j_gene: TRBJ1-5
CDR3aa: CASSRRMDGNQPQHF
CDR3nt: TGCGCCAGCAGCCGTAGGATGGATGGCAATCAGCCCCAGCATTTT

v_gene: TRBV10-2
d_gene: TRBD1
abundance: few
j_gene: TRBJ2-7
CDR3aa: CASSPGQALREQYF
CDR3nt: TGCGCCAGCAGCCCGGGACAGGCTCTTAGGGAGCAGTACTTC

v_gene: TRBV7-2
d_gene: .
abundance: .
j_gene: TRBJ1-1
CDR3aa: CASSLRGQSGTEAFF
CDR3nt: TGTGCCAGCAGCTTGCGGGGGCAGAGTGGCACTGAAGCTTTCTTT

v_gene: TRBV6-2/TRBV6-3
d_gene: .
abundance: .
j_gene: TRBJ1-5
CDR3aa: CASSSGRTSGQPQHF
CDR3nt: TGTGCCAGCAGTTCCGGACGGACCTCCGGTCAGCCCCAGCATTTT

v_gene: TRBV5-1
d_gene: .
abundance: few
j_gene: TRBJ1-1
CDR3aa: CASSLAENIEAFF
CDR3nt: TGCGCCAGCAGCTTGGCCGAGAATATTGAAGCTTTCTTT

v_gene: TRBV6-2/TRBV6-3
d_gene: .
abundance: few
j_gene: TRBJ2-1
CDR3aa: CASSILGPEQFF
CDR3nt: TGTGCCAGCAGTATCCTAGGCCCTGAGCAGTTCTTC

v_gene: TRBV5-1
d_gene: .
abundance: few
j_gene: TRBJ2-3
CDR3aa: CASSLQVTNTDTQYF
CDR3nt: TGCGCCAGCAGCTTGCAGGTCACCAACACAGATACGCAGTATTTT

v_gene: TRBV9
d_gene: TRBD1
abundance: few
j_gene: TRBJ1-1
CDR3aa: CASSDQGEHTEAFF
CDR3nt: TGTGCCAGCAGCGACCAGGGGGAACACACTGAAGCTTTCTTT

v_gene: TRBV28
d_gene: TRBD1
abundance: .
j_gene: TRBJ2-5
CDR3aa: CASSKGTGDWETQYF
CDR3nt: TGTGCCAGCAGTAAAGGGACAGGGGACTGGGAGACCCAGTACTTC

v_gene: TRBV25-1
d_gene: .
abundance: .
j_gene: TRBJ1-4
CDR3aa: CASSEYLGRDEKLFF
CDR3nt: TGTGCCAGCAGTGAATACCTAGGGAGGGATGAAAAACTGTTTTTT

v_gene: TRBV7-2
d_gene: .
abundance: few
j_gene: TRBJ1-1
CDR3aa: CASSSIRDTEAFF
CDR3nt: TGTGCCAGCAGTTCTATCAGGGATACTGAAGCTTTCTTT

v_gene: TRBV24-1
d_gene: TRBD1
abundance: .
j_gene: TRBJ1-1
CDR3aa: CATRTGATNTEAFF
CDR3nt: TGTGCCACCCGGACAGGGGCCACGAACACTGAAGCTTTCTTT

v_gene: TRBV27
d_gene: .
abundance: .
j_gene: TRBJ2-2
CDR3aa: CASSFGGPTGELFF
CDR3nt: TGTGCCAGCAGTTTTGGGGGGCCCACCGGGGAGCTGTTTTTT

v_gene: TRBV12-3/TRBV12-4
d_gene: .
abundance: few
j_gene: TRBJ2-1
CDR3aa: CASSSPGHHSQQFF
CDR3nt: TGTGCCAGCAGTTCTCCGGGACACCACTCTCAGCAGTTCTTC

v_gene: TRBV3-1
d_gene: .
abundance: few
j_gene: TRBJ1-1
CDR3aa: CASSQGSGAREAFF
CDR3nt: TGTGCCAGCAGCCAAGGATCGGGCGCCCGGGAAGCTTTCTTT

v_gene: TRBV7-2
d_gene: TRBD1
abundance: .
j_gene: TRBJ2-1
CDR3aa: CASSSQGANEQFF
CDR3nt: TGTGCCAGCAGCTCACAGGGGGCCAATGAGCAGTTCTTC

v_gene: TRBV18
d_gene: .
abundance: .
j_gene: TRBJ2-3
CDR3aa: CASSPSPGDTQYF
CDR3nt: TGTGCCAGCTCACCAAGTCCTGGCGATACGCAGTATTTT

v_gene: TRBV7-8
d_gene: .
abundance: few
j_gene: TRBJ2-5
CDR3aa: CASSSRAWLVRETQYF
CDR3nt: TGTGCCAGCAGCTCCCGAGCGTGGCTAGTGAGGGAGACCCAGTACTTC

v_gene: TRBV5-1
d_gene: TRBD1
abundance: .
j_gene: TRBJ2-2
CDR3aa: CASSFTGTDTGELFF
CDR3nt: TGCGCCAGCAGCTTTACCGGGACAGACACCGGGGAGCTGTTTTTT

v_gene: TRBV14
d_gene: .
abundance: few
j_gene: TRBJ2-7
CDR3aa: CASSRGISSYEQYF
CDR3nt: TGTGCCAGCAGCCGGGGCATAAGCTCCTACGAGCAGTACTTC

v_gene: TRBV20-1
d_gene: TRBD1
abundance: many
j_gene: TRBJ2-7
CDR3aa: CSAPDRDLEQYF
CDR3nt: TGCAGTGCCCCCGACAGGGACCTCGAGCAGTACTTC

v_gene: TRBV7-2
d_gene: TRBD2
abundance: .
j_gene: TRBJ2-1
CDR3aa: CASSSTRGLAGLDEQFF
CDR3nt: TGTGCCAGCAGCTCTACCCGGGGACTAGCGGGGCTGGATGAGCAGTTCTTC

v_gene: TRBV4-1
d_gene: .
abundance: .
j_gene: TRBJ2-7
CDR3aa: CASSQVPAAEGYEQYF
CDR3nt: TGCGCCAGCAGCCAAGTTCCGGCAGCCGAGGGCTACGAGCAGTACTTC

v_gene: TRBV12-3/TRBV12-4
d_gene: TRBD1
abundance: .
j_gene: TRBJ2-5
CDR3aa: CASTQDRGKYF
CDR3nt: TGTGCCAGCACCCAAGACAGGGGGAAGTACTTC

v_gene: TRBV7-9
d_gene: .
abundance: .
j_gene: TRBJ2-1
CDR3aa: CASSIPSGSYNEQFF
CDR3nt: TGTGCCAGCAGCATTCCGTCGGGCTCCTACAATGAGCAGTTCTTC

v_gene: TRBV6-2/TRBV6-3
d_gene: .
abundance: few
j_gene: TRBJ2-3
CDR3aa: CASSARDNTDTQYF
CDR3nt: TGTGCCAGCAGTGCCCGGGACAACACAGATACGCAGTATTTT

v_gene: TRBV4-1
d_gene: .
abundance: .
j_gene: TRBJ1-3
CDR3aa: CASSQDPGRTGNTIYF
CDR3nt: TGCGCCAGCAGCCAAGACCCAGGGCGAACTGGAAACACCATATATTTT

v_gene: TRBV5-1
d_gene: .
abundance: few
j_gene: TRBJ1-2
CDR3aa: CASSFTGPARNYGYTF
CDR3nt: TGCGCCAGCAGCTTCACAGGGCCTGCCCGAAACTATGGCTACACCTTC

v_gene: TRBV18
d_gene: .
abundance: .
j_gene: TRBJ2-7
CDR3aa: CASSPPKGGAGEQYF
CDR3nt: TGTGCCAGCTCACCACCGAAAGGTGGGGCGGGTGAGCAGTACTTC

v_gene: TRBV6-2/TRBV6-3
d_gene: .
abundance: .
j_gene: TRBJ2-3
CDR3aa: CASSYSTIGGPSTDTQYF
CDR3nt: TGTGCCAGCAGTTACTCGACTATCGGGGGTCCAAGCACAGATACGCAGTATTTT

v_gene: TRBV12-3/TRBV12-4
d_gene: TRBD1
abundance: .
j_gene: TRBJ2-6
CDR3aa: CASSHRGSGANVLTF
CDR3nt: TGTGCCAGCAGTCACAGGGGTTCTGGGGCCAACGTCCTGACTTTC